This TCR beta chain was sequenced during a study of monozygotic twins with inflammatory bowel disease. Total RNA, at 3500 ng, went into every TCR library. No DNA is given; TCRdb re-called the 5' RACE reads and lists each CDR3 protein once. The sample table sets out about 440,000 distinct CDR3 sequences. In germline, CDR1 is MNHEY, CDR2 SMNVEV (reference sequence). This CDR3 is 16 amino acids long. The V call is TRBV27, the J call TRBJ1-5; TCRdb picks TRBD1, but there is no DNA to check that call. The sample consisted of blood. This receptor was taken from a human donor with ulcerative colitis or Crohn's disease, or a healthy co-twin of an affected twin (not recorded which). The CDR3: CASRQGAGQINQPQHF.